The rows below give T cell receptor beta chains drawn from one sample of a study of tumor and adjacent non-tumor tissue in lung cancer. MiXCR, applied by TCRdb to the multiplex PCR reads, yields one record per CDR3 protein. The table shows about 100,000 distinct CDR3 sequences, with roughly two thirds occurring only once. Sample: distant non-tumor lung tissue. These receptors all stem from a man in his thirties or forties with non-small cell lung cancer. The CDR3 runs from the conserved cysteine through the conserved F or W.

v_call cdr3_aa
TRBV12-3/TRBV12-4 CASSPPGTSGYGYTF
TRBV20-1 CSARGGPYGQYF
TRBV4-2 CASSQAQETYGYSF
TRBV29-1 CSVILGRADERYF
TRBV4-2 CASSQDLTDPYEQYF
TRBV11-2 CTSSSDIYGYTF
TRBV20-1 CNARVIASYNEQFF
TRBV6-2/TRBV6-3 CANSKGQGELVF
TRBV6-2/TRBV6-3 CASSYLGLAQETQYF
TRBV12-3/TRBV12-4 CASNIGGTQYF
TRBV5-4 CASSLVSTQDTHYF
TRBV4-3 CASSQDGIGARTDTQYF
TRBV6-5 CASSTSGWYDYTF
TRBV20-1 CSLWTLYGYTF
TRBV7-3 CASSPLAGWGNTQYF
TRBV20-1 CGARGTSGRSYEQYF
TRBV11-2 CASKLTWVNGYTF
TRBV5-4 CASSLGSNNYGYTF
TRBV4-3 CASSQGEGTGANVLTF
TRBV7-8 CASSPRDWPIDTQYF
TRBV6-2/TRBV6-3 CACNQGVYGCTF
TRBV11-2 CTSIPGLANTEELFF
TRBV24-1 CATREGTQYF
TRBV7-8 CASSLVGYNEQFF
TRBV6-2/TRBV6-3 CASSSHGRAVTDTQYF
TRBV11-2 CASSLDIPARRDGYTF
TRBV29-1 CSVEDLDGISYNEQFF
TRBV11-3 CASNRGLAGAVEQYF
TRBV11-2 CASSLGGDLSYNEQFF
TRBV6-2/TRBV6-3 CASSHGGGSTDTQYF
TRBV11-3 CASSLDSSGTYEQYF
TRBV11-2 CASNLDWMGETQYF
TRBV20-1 CSAIDGPNQPQQF
TRBV29-1 CSAVKHAQETQYF
TRBV4-2 CASSQGGLAGGGELFF
TRBV6-6 CASRPRLGGVTDTQYF
TRBV6-2/TRBV6-3 CASRIPLDRVNYGYTF
TRBV10-3 CAISGQISNQTQHF
TRBV11-1 CASTGKERQGTDTQYF
TRBV4-1 CASSQDPGTSYGQYF
TRBV20-1 CSARADPSSYNSPLHF
TRBV12-3/TRBV12-4 CASSYPDMLETQYF
TRBV6-2/TRBV6-3 CASNPSSSVTEQYF
TRBV7-2 CASSSAHRGHEQFF
TRBV29-1 CSAEQEYGYTF
TRBV6-1 CASSRQGDTQYF
TRBV30 CAWSWTLYGYTF
TRBV20-1 CSATGQGVEYSNQPQHF
TRBV5-1 CASSLGSVGYNEQLF
TRBV11-2 CASRLGLANYEQYF
TRBV5-6 CARSPDSAGANVLTF
TRBV7-9 CASSPSPDRGPANYGYTF
TRBV11-2 CASSDPGGDTEAFF
TRBV20-1 CSAPSSGSFDEQFF
TRBV6-5 CASSYRDRGSYEQYF
TRBV20-1 CSAVGGLVLDTHCF
TRBV12-3/TRBV12-4 CASSLGLAGDTDTQYF